This is a list of T cell receptor beta chains from one sample in a study of graft-versus-host responses after intestinal transplantation. Libraries were prepared by immunoSEQ multiplex PCR; TCRdb keeps only in-frame clonotypes and omits some of them. The sample has some 90,000 clones; about 93% are singletons. For these receptors, no antigen is known. Sequencing was performed on unstimulated CD8+ T cells sorted from spleen or lymph node cells, taken before intestinal transplant. Receptors were obtained from a human donor who received an intestinal transplant. Each CDR3 is given with its conserved first and last residue. The D gene is left open where the match is weak. Size values are once, few and many counts, or a class for expanded clones, and some rows have none.

>.|TRBJ1-1|.|TRBV11-2
TGTGCCAGCTACAGTACTGAGGGCCTGAACACTGAAGCTTTCTTT
CASYSTEGLNTEAFF
>once|TRBJ2-5|.|TRBV4-3
TGCGCCAGCAGCCCGGTGCGAGGGGGTTTGGAAGAGACCCAGTACTTC
CASSPVRGGLEETQYF
>.|TRBJ2-1|TRBD1|TRBV2
TGTGCCAGCGGATGGGACAGGGGGGCCTACAATGAGCAGTTCTTC
CASGWDRGAYNEQFF
>.|TRBJ2-1|TRBD2|TRBV10-2
TGCGCCAGCAGTGAGTCTGGCGGGAGCGGCAATGAGCAGTTCTTC
CASSESGGSGNEQFF
>few|TRBJ2-1|.|TRBV2
TGTGCCAGCAGTGAACGAGCCTCCTACAATGAGCAGTTCTTC
CASSERASYNEQFF
>.|TRBJ1-1|.|TRBV10-1
TGCGCCAGCAGGGAGGTCATGAACACTGAAGCTTTCTTT
CASREVMNTEAFF
>.|TRBJ1-1|.|TRBV30
TGTGCCTGGAGTAACGCCTTGGGGAGCACTGAAGCTTTCTTT
CAWSNALGSTEAFF
>.|TRBJ2-5|.|TRBV12-5
TGTGCTAGTGGTGGGGGCGATGGGACCCAGTACTTC
CASGGGDGTQYF
>.|TRBJ2-3|.|TRBV7-3
TGTGCCAGCAGCGTAAATAGTCCCGATACGCAGTATTTT
CASSVNSPDTQYF
>few|TRBJ1-6|.|TRBV2
TGTGCCAGCAGTGGAGTTGGACAGAAACATTCACCCCTCCACTTT
CASSGVGQKHSPLHF
>.|TRBJ2-4|TRBD2|TRBV4-1
TGCGCCAGCAGCCAAGAGGCGGGGGGGCCCGGACATAACATTCAGTACTTC
CASSQEAGGPGHNIQYF
>once|TRBJ2-2|.|TRBV6-5
TGTGCCAGCACGAGTTTAGCCGGGGAGCTGTTTTTT
CASTSLAGELFF
>.|TRBJ2-7|TRBD1|TRBV14
TGTGCCAGCAGCCGTGTCGGGACAGCCCTCTACGAGCAGTACTTC
CASSRVGTALYEQYF
>.|TRBJ2-7|.|TRBV7-9
TGTGCCAGCAGCTTAAGTCTAGTCGGCGAGCAGTACTTC
CASSLSLVGEQYF
>.|TRBJ2-2|.|TRBV7-3
TGTGCCAGCAGCTTAATAAGACACCTATACACCGGGGAGCTGTTTTTT
CASSLIRHLYTGELFF
>.|TRBJ2-7|.|TRBV5-1
TGCGCCAGCAGCTTGGACTACTACGAGCAGTACTTC
CASSLDYYEQYF
>.|TRBJ2-2|TRBD1|TRBV5-1
TGCGCCAGCACCTCACGACTGGACAGGGGAGGTAGTAGGGAGCTGTTTTTT
CASTSRLDRGGSRELFF
>.|TRBJ2-2|TRBD1|TRBV5-1
TGCGCCAGCAGCTTATCGACAGGGACCGGGGAGCTGTTTTTT
CASSLSTGTGELFF
>.|TRBJ1-3|TRBD1|TRBV15
TGTGCCACCAGCAGAGATAGGGACAGCCTACTAAACACCATATATTTT
CATSRDRDSLLNTIYF
>once|TRBJ1-6|.|TRBV2
TGTGCCAGCAGTGAAACTCTGGGGAGCTCCTATAATTCACCCCTCCACTTT
CASSETLGSSYNSPLHF
>.|TRBJ1-2|TRBD1|TRBV18
TGTGCCAGCTCACCAACAGGGGTGGACTATGGCTACACCTTC
CASSPTGVDYGYTF
>.|TRBJ1-2|TRBD1|TRBV28
TGTGCCAGCAGTTCGCTATACTTCAGGGGGAAGGATGGCTACACCTTC
CASSSLYFRGKDGYTF
>.|TRBJ2-1|TRBD1|TRBV29-1
TGCAGCGTTAGGACAGGCAACAATGAGCAGTTCTTC
CSVRTGNNEQFF
>.|TRBJ2-1|TRBD1|TRBV7-9
TGTGCCAGCAGCTCAGCGGGACAGGGAATCAATGAGCAGTTCTTC
CASSSAGQGINEQFF
>.|TRBJ2-7|.|TRBV6-4
TGTGCCACCGCCTACGAGCAGTACTTC
CATAYEQYF
>few|TRBJ1-6|TRBD1|TRBV2
TGTGCCAGCAGTGAAGCGCTTACAGGGGCATCCTATAATTCACCCCTCCACTTT
CASSEALTGASYNSPLHF
>.|TRBJ2-2|.|TRBV6-5
TGTGCCAGCAGGGTAGCACACACCGGGGAGCTGTTTTTT
CASRVAHTGELFF
>.|TRBJ2-5|.|TRBV7-8
TGTGCCAGCAGCAAGCTCACAGGGAACCAAGAGACCCAGTACTTC
CASSKLTGNQETQYF
>.|TRBJ2-7|TRBD1|TRBV4-3
TGCGCCAGCAGCCAAGATACCGGGACAGGGGCCTACGAGCAGTACTTC
CASSQDTGTGAYEQYF
>.|TRBJ2-7|.|TRBV6-5
TGTGCCAGCAGTGCTGCTAGCTACGAGCAGTACTTC
CASSAASYEQYF
>.|TRBJ1-3|.|TRBV7-9
TGTGCCAGCAGCTCCACAGGGTCCTCTGGAAACACCATATATTTT
CASSSTGSSGNTIYF
>.|TRBJ2-5|TRBD2|TRBV7-2
TGTGCCAGCAGCTTTTCCAGAGGACTAGCCAACCAAGAGACCCAGTACTTC
CASSFSRGLANQETQYF
>.|TRBJ2-6|.|TRBV30
TGTGCCTGGAGTGTAGTCTTCGGCGGGGACCCCTCTGGGGCCAACGTCCTGACTTTC
CAWSVVFGGDPSGANVLTF
>once|TRBJ1-1|.|TRBV5-1
TGCGCCAGCAGCTTAGCAGGGGAAGTGACTGAAGCTTTCTTT
CASSLAGEVTEAFF
>.|TRBJ2-3|TRBD1|TRBV7-6
TGTGCCAGCAGCCCGGGACAGGGTACTAGCACAGATACGCAGTATTTT
CASSPGQGTSTDTQYF
>.|TRBJ1-1|.|TRBV7-9
TGTGCCAGCAGCTGCAGCAGGGTTACGGAAGCTTTCTTT
CASSCSRVTEAFF
>.|TRBJ2-7|.|TRBV29-1
TGCAGCGTTGTCCGGCAGGACTCCTACGAGCAGTACTTC
CSVVRQDSYEQYF
>once|TRBJ1-2|.|TRBV9
TGTGCCAGCAGCGTAGGCGGAGGCAACTATGGCTACACCTTC
CASSVGGGNYGYTF
>.|TRBJ1-6|.|TRBV6-5
TGTGCCAGCAGGCGGTACTCCTATAATTCACCCCTCCACTTT
CASRRYSYNSPLHF
>.|TRBJ2-7|TRBD2|TRBV6-5
TGTGCCAGCAGTTTCGGGGGGTCGGCCTACGAGCAGTACTTC
CASSFGGSAYEQYF
>.|TRBJ2-1|TRBD1|TRBV30
TGTGCCTGGGACCCGGACAGGTACAATGAGCAGTTCTTC
CAWDPDRYNEQFF
>.|TRBJ2-1|TRBD2|TRBV7-6
TGTGCCAGCAGCCAGCTAGCGGGAGAACCCAATGAGCAGTTCTTC
CASSQLAGEPNEQFF
>few|TRBJ2-1|TRBD2|TRBV7-9
TGTGCCAGCAGCTTAACGGGACTAACGTGGCAGCAAGAGCAGTTCTTC
CASSLTGLTWQQEQFF
>.|TRBJ2-1|TRBD2|TRBV19
TGTGCCAGTAGTATAGCGAGCGGGGGCTCCTACAATGAGCAGTTCTTC
CASSIASGGSYNEQFF
>few|TRBJ2-3|.|TRBV4-1
TGCGCCAGCAGCCAGCCCGACTACACAGATACGCAGTATTTT
CASSQPDYTDTQYF
>.|TRBJ1-2|TRBD1|TRBV9
TGTGCCAGCAGCGTGGCCGGGACAGGGGTATACTATGGCTACACCTTC
CASSVAGTGVYYGYTF
>.|TRBJ1-1|.|TRBV9
TGTGCCAGCAGCGAAGGAGGGAACACTGAAGCTTTCTTT
CASSEGGNTEAFF
>once|TRBJ1-2|.|TRBV5-1
TGCGCCAGCAGCCCGATACCACCCCCAGGGGAGTTTTACTACACCTTC
CASSPIPPPGEFYYTF
>.|TRBJ1-6|.|TRBV13
TGTGCCAGCAGCTTAGATCCGAGAAATTTCTATAATTCACCCCTCCACTTT
CASSLDPRNFYNSPLHF
>.|TRBJ2-7|.|TRBV29-1
TGCAGCGTTGAAGATCCGCAGGGCTACGAATACGAGCAGTACTTC
CSVEDPQGYEYEQYF
>.|TRBJ2-7|TRBD1|TRBV5-1
TGCGCCAGCAGCTTCGCGACAGGGGGCTACGAGCAGTACTTC
CASSFATGGYEQYF
>.|TRBJ2-1|.|TRBV7-9
TGTGCCAGCAGCTCGGGGGACAGTTACAATGAGCAGTTCTTC
CASSSGDSYNEQFF
>few|TRBJ1-1|.|TRBV6-1
TGTGCCAGCAGACAAACAGAGAACACTGAAGCTTTCTTT
CASRQTENTEAFF
>once|TRBJ2-1|TRBD2|TRBV27
TGTGCCAGCAGTTTACTAGGATTCGCGGGAGCGAACAATGAGCAGTTCTTC
CASSLLGFAGANNEQFF
>.|TRBJ1-5|.|TRBV2
TGTGCCAGCACCGGGACCGGGGGGATGAATCAGCCCCAGCATTTT
CASTGTGGMNQPQHF
>.|TRBJ2-7|TRBD2|TRBV19
TGTGCCAGTAGTATAGGTAGTAGCGGGGCCTACGAGCAGTACTTC
CASSIGSSGAYEQYF